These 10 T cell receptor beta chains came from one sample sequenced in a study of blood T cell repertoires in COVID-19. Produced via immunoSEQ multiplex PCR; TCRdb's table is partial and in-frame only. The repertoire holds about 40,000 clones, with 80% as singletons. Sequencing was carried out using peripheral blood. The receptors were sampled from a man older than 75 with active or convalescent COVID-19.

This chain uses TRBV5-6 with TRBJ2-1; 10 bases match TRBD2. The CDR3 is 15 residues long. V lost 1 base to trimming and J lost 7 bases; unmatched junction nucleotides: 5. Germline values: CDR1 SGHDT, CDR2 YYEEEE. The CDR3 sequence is CASSLLAGDENEQFF. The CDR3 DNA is TGTGCCAGCAGCTTGCTAGCGGGAGACGAGAATGAGCAGTTCTTC.

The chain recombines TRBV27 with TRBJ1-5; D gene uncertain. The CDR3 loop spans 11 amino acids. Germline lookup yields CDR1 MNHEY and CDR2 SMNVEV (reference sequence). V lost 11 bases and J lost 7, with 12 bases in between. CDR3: CAAGSNQPQHF. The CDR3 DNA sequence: TGTGCCGCCGGGAGTAACCAGCCCCAGCATTTT.

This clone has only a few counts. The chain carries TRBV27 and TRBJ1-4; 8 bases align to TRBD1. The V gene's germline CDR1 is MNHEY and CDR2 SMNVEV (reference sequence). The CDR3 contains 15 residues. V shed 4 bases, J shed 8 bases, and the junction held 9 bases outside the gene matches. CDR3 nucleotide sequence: TGTGCCAGCAGTTGGGCCCGGACAGGGAGCGAAAAACTGTTTTTT. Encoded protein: CASSWARTGSEKLFF.

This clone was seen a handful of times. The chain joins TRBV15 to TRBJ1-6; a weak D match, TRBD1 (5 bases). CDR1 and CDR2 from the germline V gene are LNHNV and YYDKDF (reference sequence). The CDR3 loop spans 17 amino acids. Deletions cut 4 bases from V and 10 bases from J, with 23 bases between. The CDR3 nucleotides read TGTGCCACCAGCAATAGGTTCGTGGGGGGATACGTCTCACCCCTCCACTTT. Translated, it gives CATSNRFVGGYVSPLHF.

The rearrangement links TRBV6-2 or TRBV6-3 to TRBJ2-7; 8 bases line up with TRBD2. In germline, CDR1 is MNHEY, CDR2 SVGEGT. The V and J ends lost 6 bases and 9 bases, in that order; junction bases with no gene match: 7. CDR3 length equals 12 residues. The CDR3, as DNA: TGTGCCAGCAGCCTCGAGCGGGGGCGGCAGTACTTC. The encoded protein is CASSLERGRQYF.

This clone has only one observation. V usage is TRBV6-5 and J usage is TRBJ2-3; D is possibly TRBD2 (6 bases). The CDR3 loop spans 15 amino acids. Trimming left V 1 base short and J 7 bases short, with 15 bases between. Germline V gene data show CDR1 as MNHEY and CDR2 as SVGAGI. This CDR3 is CASSYLGAEGNTQYF. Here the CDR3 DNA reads TGTGCCAGCAGTTACTTGGGCGCGGAGGGGAATACGCAGTATTTT.

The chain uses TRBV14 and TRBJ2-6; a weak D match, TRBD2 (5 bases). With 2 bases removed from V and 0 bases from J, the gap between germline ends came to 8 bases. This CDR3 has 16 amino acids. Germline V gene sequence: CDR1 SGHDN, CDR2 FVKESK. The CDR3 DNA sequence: TGTGCCAGCAGCCAATTGGGGAGCTCTGGGGCCAACGTCCTGACTTTC. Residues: CASSQLGSSGANVLTF.

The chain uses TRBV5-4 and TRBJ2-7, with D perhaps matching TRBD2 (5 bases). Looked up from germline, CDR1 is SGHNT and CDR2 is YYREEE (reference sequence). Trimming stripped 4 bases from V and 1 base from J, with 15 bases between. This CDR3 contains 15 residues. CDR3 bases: TGTGCCAGCAGCCGTACGGGGTTGGGATCCTACGAGCAGTACTTC. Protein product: CASSRTGLGSYEQYF.

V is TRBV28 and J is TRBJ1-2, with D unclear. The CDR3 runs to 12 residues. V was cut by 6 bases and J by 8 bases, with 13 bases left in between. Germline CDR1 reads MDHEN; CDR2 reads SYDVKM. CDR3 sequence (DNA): TGTGCCAGCAGCCCCCAGGTACGGGGCTACACCTTC. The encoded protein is CASSPQVRGYTF.

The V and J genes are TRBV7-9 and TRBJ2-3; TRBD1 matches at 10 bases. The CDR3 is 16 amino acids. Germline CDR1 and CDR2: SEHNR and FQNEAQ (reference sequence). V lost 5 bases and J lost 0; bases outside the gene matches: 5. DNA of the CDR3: TGTGCCAGCAGCGCGAGACAGGGGGCCAGCACAGATACGCAGTATTTT. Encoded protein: CASSARQGASTDTQYF.